A selection of T cell receptor beta chains follows, all from one sample in a study of T-cell reconstitution after alpha-beta-depleted transplantation in children. TCRdb re-derived calls from the PCR reads in MiXCR, one entry per CDR3 protein. The sample records some 300,000 distinct CDR3 sequences, over 9.5% being singletons. The sequenced sample was PBMCs, obtained before TCRalphabeta/CD19-depleted stem cell transplant. The receptor set was obtained from a boy less than two years old with acute myeloid leukemia, due to receive a stem cell transplant. The CDR3 runs from the conserved cysteine through the conserved F or W. Each record gives: D gene, V gene, J gene, clone size, CDR3 DNA, CDR3 protein. The D gene is left open where the match is weak. Only part of the rows carry a size: once, few, many, or a class if the clone is expanded.

D: TRBD2; V: TRBV12-3/TRBV12-4; J: TRBJ2-5; size: many; DNA: TGTGCCAGCGGGACTAGCGGGAAAGAGACCCAGTACTTC; CDR3: CASGTSGKETQYF
D: TRBD2; V: TRBV4-2; J: TRBJ2-7; size: many; DNA: TGTGCCAGCAGCCAAGTGTGGGGGACTAGCGGAACTCTCTCCGAGCAGTACTTC; CDR3: CASSQVWGTSGTLSEQYF
D: NA; V: TRBV20-1; J: TRBJ1-2; size: many; DNA: TGCAGTGCTAGCATGACAGTCTATGGCTACACCTTC; CDR3: CSASMTVYGYTF
D: TRBD1; V: TRBV10-3; J: TRBJ2-3; size: many; DNA: TGTGCCATAACCCCGGGACAGGGCCCCACAGATACGCAGTATTTT; CDR3: CAITPGQGPTDTQYF
D: NA; V: TRBV29-1; J: TRBJ1-4; size: few; DNA: TGCAGCGTTGAAGATGTGGGGGCGCGTGAAAAACTGTTTTTT; CDR3: CSVEDVGAREKLFF
D: NA; V: TRBV9; J: TRBJ1-1; size: many; DNA: TGTGCCAGCAGCGTAGGGGAGGGGTCCACTGAAGCTTTCTTT; CDR3: CASSVGEGSTEAFF
D: TRBD2; V: TRBV11-2; J: TRBJ2-3; size: many; DNA: TGTGCCAGCAGCGATTGGACTAGCGGTAGCACAGATACGCAGTATTTT; CDR3: CASSDWTSGSTDTQYF
D: TRBD2; V: TRBV7-2; J: TRBJ2-7; size: NA; DNA: TGTGCCAGCAGCTTAAAACTAGCGGGCAGCGACGAGCAGTACTTC; CDR3: CASSLKLAGSDEQYF
D: NA; V: TRBV10-3; J: TRBJ2-7; size: many; DNA: TGTGCCATCAGTGAGGGAGGGAGCCCTATCTCCTACGAGCAGTACTTC; CDR3: CAISEGGSPISYEQYF
D: NA; V: TRBV10-3; J: TRBJ2-3; size: many; DNA: TGTGCCATCAGTGAGTCGAAGGAGGGCGTGGGGCTCACAGATACGCAGTATTTT; CDR3: CAISESKEGVGLTDTQYF
D: NA; V: TRBV29-1; J: TRBJ2-2; size: many; DNA: TGCAGCGTTGCCCTGAAGTACAGCAGTGGCAAGGCCGGGGAGCTGTTTTTT; CDR3: CSVALKYSSGKAGELFF
D: NA; V: TRBV6-1; J: TRBJ2-1; size: NA; DNA: TGTGCCAGCGGGCCAGCGAGCCCCTACAATGAGCAGTTCTTC; CDR3: CASGPASPYNEQFF
D: NA; V: TRBV5-1; J: TRBJ2-3; size: NA; DNA: TGCGCCAGCAGATTGGAGTTGAGTAGCACAGATACGCAGTATTTT; CDR3: CASRLELSSTDTQYF
D: NA; V: TRBV5-1; J: TRBJ2-3; size: few; DNA: TGCGCCAGCAGGAGGGTTAGGGAGACAGATACGCAGTATTTT; CDR3: CASRRVRETDTQYF
D: NA; V: TRBV7-7; J: TRBJ2-5; size: many; DNA: TGTGCTAGCAGCTTAGCCGGGCAGCAAGAGACCCAGTACTTC; CDR3: CASSLAGQQETQYF
D: TRBD2; V: TRBV28; J: TRBJ2-1; size: NA; DNA: TGTGCCAGCAGTTTGGTCGGGACTAGCGGGGGTGTAAGCTCCTACAATGAGCAGTTCTTC; CDR3: CASSLVGTSGGVSSYNEQFF
D: NA; V: TRBV5-1; J: TRBJ2-7; size: many; DNA: TGCGCCAGCAGCTCCCAGGTGAGCTACGAGCAGTACTTC; CDR3: CASSSQVSYEQYF
D: NA; V: TRBV29-1; J: TRBJ2-2; size: few; DNA: TGCAGTCACAGGGATAACACCGGGGAGCTGTTTTTT; CDR3: CSHRDNTGELFF
D: NA; V: TRBV11-2; J: TRBJ2-2; size: few; DNA: TGTGCCAGCAGCTTAGGCGGACACCTCACCGGGGAGCTGTTTTTT; CDR3: CASSLGGHLTGELFF
D: NA; V: TRBV3-1; J: TRBJ2-3; size: NA; DNA: TGTGCCAGCAGCCGGCTACCTTGGGGAGATACGCAGTATTTT; CDR3: CASSRLPWGDTQYF
D: TRBD1; V: TRBV28; J: TRBJ2-7; size: many; DNA: TGTGCCAGCAGACCCACAGGGGGCTACGAGCAGTACTTC; CDR3: CASRPTGGYEQYF
D: TRBD2; V: TRBV6-1; J: TRBJ2-3; size: many; DNA: TGTGCCAGCAGGGCAAGCGGGAGGGGGGATACGCAGTATTTT; CDR3: CASRASGRGDTQYF
D: TRBD1; V: TRBV7-2; J: TRBJ2-1; size: many; DNA: TGTGCCAGCAGCTTCGACAGGGGGCGAAGGCAGTTCTTC; CDR3: CASSFDRGRRQFF
D: TRBD1; V: TRBV5-1; J: TRBJ1-1; size: many; DNA: TGCGCCAGCAGAAACAGGGGGCGCGACACTGAAGCTTTCTTT; CDR3: CASRNRGRDTEAFF
D: NA; V: TRBV29-1; J: TRBJ2-2; size: many; DNA: TGCAGCGTCCCCCAGGGCACCGGGGAGCTGTTTTTT; CDR3: CSVPQGTGELFF
D: NA; V: TRBV7-9; J: TRBJ2-2; size: NA; DNA: TGTGCCTCCGGGCCCGGGGAGCTGTTTTTT; CDR3: CASGPGELFF
D: NA; V: TRBV12-3/TRBV12-4; J: TRBJ1-5; size: few; DNA: TGTGCCAGCAGTTTAGGTTTTTCAGCCCATCAGCCCCAGCATTTT; CDR3: CASSLGFSAHQPQHF
D: TRBD1; V: TRBV7-3; J: TRBJ2-1; size: many; DNA: TGTGCCAGCAGCTTAGGACAGGTCAACAATGAGCAGTTCTTC; CDR3: CASSLGQVNNEQFF
D: NA; V: TRBV7-9; J: TRBJ2-1; size: NA; DNA: TGTGCCAGCATAACGGGGTCCAGCTCCTACAATGAGCAGTTCTTC; CDR3: CASITGSSSYNEQFF
D: NA; V: TRBV3-1; J: TRBJ2-2; size: NA; DNA: TGTGCCAGCAGCCATATCACCGGGGAGCTGTTTTTT; CDR3: CASSHITGELFF
D: TRBD2; V: TRBV9; J: TRBJ2-7; size: NA; DNA: TGTGCCAGCAGCGTGTCCGGGACTAGCGGCTCCTACGAGCAGTACTTC; CDR3: CASSVSGTSGSYEQYF
D: TRBD2; V: TRBV7-9; J: TRBJ2-1; size: many; DNA: TGTGCCAGCAGCTTCCGGACTAGCCTTTTTCACAATGAGCAGTTCTTC; CDR3: CASSFRTSLFHNEQFF
D: NA; V: TRBV14; J: TRBJ2-6; size: many; DNA: TGTGCCAGCAGCCAAGGGGTACAGCCAGTCTCTGGGGCCAACGTCCTGACTTTC; CDR3: CASSQGVQPVSGANVLTF
D: TRBD2; V: TRBV5-5; J: TRBJ2-3; size: many; DNA: TGTGCCAGCAGCTTGGAAAGGACTAGGGTTCCCAGCACAGATACGCAGTATTTT; CDR3: CASSLERTRVPSTDTQYF
D: NA; V: TRBV21-1; J: TRBJ2-7; size: NA; DNA: TGTGCCAGCAGCATATTCGATGCGACAGGGGGCAGTTACGAGCAGTACTTC; CDR3: CASSIFDATGGSYEQYF
D: NA; V: TRBV5-1; J: TRBJ2-3; size: many; DNA: TGCGCCAGCAGCTTAGGGGGGACAAGCACAGATACTCAGTATTTT; CDR3: CASSLGGTSTDTQYF
D: NA; V: TRBV3-1; J: TRBJ2-5; size: many; DNA: TGTGCCAGCAGCCAAAATCAAGGGGGGACCAAAGAGACCCAGTACTTC; CDR3: CASSQNQGGTKETQYF
D: NA; V: TRBV13; J: TRBJ2-3; size: many; DNA: TGTGCCAGCAGCTTAGGCGGCAGTAGCACAGATACGCAGTATTTT; CDR3: CASSLGGSSTDTQYF